Shown below are 14 T cell receptor beta chains from a single sample sequenced in a study of blood T cell repertoires in COVID-19. Libraries were prepared by immunoSEQ multiplex PCR; TCRdb keeps only in-frame clonotypes and omits some of them. The sample consists of some 400,000 clones, 85% to 90% of them appearing once. Sequenced material: PBMCs or T cells enriched from blood (not recorded which). The receptors come from a woman in her twenties or thirties who had recovered from COVID-19.

The chain employs TRBV5-1 and TRBJ2-5, with D perhaps TRBD1 (6 bases). Trimming removed 2 bases from V and 5 bases from J, with 10 bases in between. Germline V CDR1 and CDR2: SGHRS, YFSETQ. The CDR3 spans 13 residues. The chain's CDR3 is CASSFLTGETQYF. DNA for the CDR3: TGCGCCAGCAGCTTTTTAACAGGGGAGACCCAGTACTTC.

The rearrangement uses TRBV14 and TRBJ2-1, with D possibly matching TRBD1 (6 bases). The CDR3 totals 13 residues. V was trimmed by 1 base and J by 5 bases, leaving 6 bases between them. Germline V gives CDR1 SGHDN, CDR2 FVKESK. CDR3 in amino acids: CASSQGDNNEQFF. The CDR3 nucleotides read TGTGCCAGCAGCCAAGGGGACAACAATGAGCAGTTCTTC. Complete variable domain (other parts from reference TRBV14 and TRBJ2-1): EAGVTQFPSHSVIEKGQTVTLRCDPISGHDNLYWYRRVMGKEIKFLLHFVKESKQDESGMPNNRFLAERTGGTYSTLKVQPAELEDSGVYFCASSQGDNNEQFFGPGTRLTVL.

The gene calls are TRBV6-5 and TRBJ1-3, with 9 bases that match TRBD1. Looked up from germline, CDR1 is MNHEY and CDR2 is SVGAGI. The CDR3 length is 15 residues. After removal of 4 bases from V and 4 bases from J, the junction contained 5 bases not matched to a gene. The CDR3 is CASSWDRAGGNTIYF. The CDR3 nucleotides are TGTGCCAGCAGTTGGGACAGGGCAGGAGGAAACACCATATATTTT.

This rearrangement joins TRBV3-1 (or the pseudogene TRBV3-2) to TRBJ2-5; tentative D call: TRBD2 (5 bases). V was cut by 1 base and J by 4 bases, with 13 bases left in between. CDR1 is LGHDT and CDR2 is YNNKEL in the germline V gene (reference sequence). This CDR3 has 15 amino acids. CDR3 residues: CASSQGLAIGETQYF. CDR3 DNA: TGTGCCAGCAGCCAAGGGTTAGCGATCGGAGAGACCCAGTACTTC.

This clone was detected once. V usage is TRBV5-1 and J usage is TRBJ1-2, with D maybe TRBD1 (5 bases). Germline V gives CDR1 SGHRS, CDR2 YFSETQ. V shed 3 bases and J shed 5 bases, with 20 bases lying between them. This CDR3 is 16 amino acids long. The CDR3 coding sequence is TGCGCCAGCAGCTCCCTTGGGGGGGAACTATCGTATGGCTACACCTTC. This gives the protein CASSSLGGELSYGYTF. The variable domain in full, completed from reference TRBV5-1 and TRBJ1-2, reads KAGVTQTPRYLIKTRGQQVTLSCSPISGHRSVSWYQQTPGQGLQFLFEYFSETQRNKGNFPGRFSGRQFSNSRSEMNVSTLELGDSALYLCASSSLGGELSYGYTFGSGTRLTVV.

The V gene is TRBV27, the J gene TRBJ1-4, with a weak D call TRBD1 (6 bases). The CDR3 has 14 amino acids. The germline gives CDR1 MNHEY, CDR2 SMNVEV (reference sequence). Trimming cost V 6 bases and J 1 base, with 9 bases left between them. CDR3 sequence (DNA): TGTGCCAGCAGCAGACAGGAAACTAATGAAAAACTGTTTTTT. Amino acid sequence: CASSRQETNEKLFF. The whole variable domain, remainder taken from reference TRBV27 and TRBJ1-4, is EAQVTQNPRYLITVTGKKLTVTCSQNMNHEYMSWYRQDPGLGLRQIYYSMNVEVTDKGDVPEGYKVSRKEKRNFPLILESPSPNQTSLYFCASSRQETNEKLFFGSGTQLSVL.

This clone has just a few counts. This chain links TRBV19 with TRBJ1-2; perhaps TRBD1 as D (6 bases). The CDR3 length is 15 residues. Per germline, CDR1 LNHDA and CDR2 SQIVND (reference sequence). Between the trimmed V and J ends, which lost 4 bases and 4 bases, there was a span of 16 bases. This CDR3 is CASSRVQGSFYGYTF. The CDR3 coding sequence is TGTGCCAGTAGTAGAGTACAGGGCTCTTTCTATGGCTACACCTTC.

The V call is TRBV4-3, the J call TRBJ1-6, with TRBD1 matching over 7 bases. Looked up from germline, CDR1 is LGHNA and CDR2 is YSLEER. The CDR3 runs to 17 residues. J lost 6 bases, V lost 4 bases, and 12 bases had no gene match. The CDR3 region is CASSRHLDRDSNSPLHF. The CDR3 DNA reads TGCGCCAGCAGCCGCCACTTAGACCGGGACAGTAATTCACCCCTCCACTTT.

The chain recombines TRBV11-3 with TRBJ2-2, with D possibly TRBD2 on 5 matching bases. This CDR3 contains 15 residues. CDR1 is SGHNT and CDR2 is YENEEA in the germline V gene. V lost 2 bases and J 5 bases, leaving 12 bases between the germline ends. The CDR3 spells CASSLTRSGTGELFF. In DNA form, the CDR3 reads TGTGCCAGCAGCTTAACGCGGTCGGGGACCGGGGAGCTGTTTTTT.

The J gene is TRBJ1-6, the V gene TRBV10-3, with a tentative D call TRBD1 (6 bases). The CDR3 totals 14 residues. Germline CDR1 and CDR2: ENHRY and SYGVKD. V gave up 6 bases and J gave up 7 bases, with 13 bases separating them. This chain's CDR3 is CAIRSGGPNSPLHF. The CDR3 DNA reads as TGTGCCATCAGGTCCGGGGGGCCGAATTCACCCCTCCACTTT.

This chain uses TRBV7-3 with TRBJ2-5; D gene ambiguous. V was trimmed by 2 bases and J by 0 bases, leaving 13 bases between them. This CDR3 spans 16 amino acids. Germline V CDR1 and CDR2: SGHTA, FQGTGA. Written as DNA, the CDR3 is TGTGCCAGCAGCTTAGGCCAGCGCCGATACCAAGAGACCCAGTACTTC. It codes for CASSLGQRRYQETQYF. The full variable domain, rest sourced from reference TRBV7-3 and TRBJ2-5, is GAGVSQTPSNKVTEKGKYVELRCDPISGHTALYWYRQSLGQGPEFLIYFQGTGAADDSGLPNDRFFAVRPEGSVSTLKIQRTERGDSAVYLCASSLGQRRYQETQYFGPGTRLLVL.

J is TRBJ2-4 and V is TRBV28, with D unclear. The V gene's germline CDR1 is MDHEN and CDR2 SYDVKM. The CDR3 runs to 12 residues. The germline V and J ends were trimmed by 6 bases and 9 bases, with 12 bases remaining between them. CDR3 nucleotides: TGTGCCAGCAGCCTGAGCGCTGGCATTCAGTACTTC. Encoded protein: CASSLSAGIQYF.

V usage is TRBV4-1 and J usage is TRBJ1-5; 7 nucleotides line up with TRBD1. V trimming: 3 bases; J trimming: 6 bases; junction bases outside the gene matches: 11. In germline, CDR1 is MGHRA, CDR2 YSYEKL. The CDR3 contains 16 residues. CDR3 protein: CASSHTTGQSGQPQHF. The CDR3 DNA follows: TGCGCCAGCAGCCATACTACGGGACAGTCCGGTCAGCCCCAGCATTTT.

The chain combines TRBV7-3 with TRBJ2-2; no firm D call. Trimming shortened V by 3 bases and J by 4 bases, and 12 bases separated the two germline ends. The CDR3 length is 15 residues. Germline assignment: CDR1 SGHTA and CDR2 FQGTGA. DNA for the CDR3: TGTGCCAGCAGCTTCTCCTGGGTAGCCACCGGGGAGCTGTTTTTT. Protein: CASSFSWVATGELFF.